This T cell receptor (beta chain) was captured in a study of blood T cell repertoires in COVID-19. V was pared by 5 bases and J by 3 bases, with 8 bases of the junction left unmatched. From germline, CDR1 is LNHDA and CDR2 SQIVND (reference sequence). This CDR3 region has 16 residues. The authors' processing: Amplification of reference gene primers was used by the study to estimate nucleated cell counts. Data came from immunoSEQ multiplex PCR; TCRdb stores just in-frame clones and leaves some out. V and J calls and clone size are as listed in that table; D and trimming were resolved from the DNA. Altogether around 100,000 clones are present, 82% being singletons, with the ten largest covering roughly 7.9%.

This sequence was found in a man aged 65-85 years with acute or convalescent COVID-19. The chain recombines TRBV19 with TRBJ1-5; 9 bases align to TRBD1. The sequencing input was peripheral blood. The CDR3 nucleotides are TGTGCCAGTAGTTTATCGGGACAGGGCTTCAATCAGCCCCAGCATTTT. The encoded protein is CASSLSGQGFNQPQHF. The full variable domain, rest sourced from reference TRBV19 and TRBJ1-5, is DGGITQSPKYLFRKEGQNVTLSCEQNLNHDAMYWYRQDPGQGLRLIYYSQIVNDFQKGDIAEGYSVSREKKESFPLTVTSAQKNPTAFYLCASSLSGQGFNQPQHFGDGTRLSIL.